The T cell receptor (beta chain) described here comes from a study of T-cell reconstitution after alpha-beta-depleted transplantation in children. Study results and limitations: Several hundred graft clones that had expanded were reportedly the source of alpha-beta T cells about two months after transplant. Fresh T-cell production supplied most of the T-cell counts and diversity seen one year after transplant.

Germline loops: CDR1 MNHNS, CDR2 SASEGT. The V gene lost 6 bases and the J gene lost 6 bases, with 11 bases spanning the gap. CDR3 size: 12 residues. A remark on this clonotype: Its antigen remains unidentified.

The TCRbeta library incorporated unique molecular identifiers. TCRdb analysed the PCR reads with MiXCR anew, one entry per CDR3 protein. This sample has under 750,000 distinct CDR3 sequences, with roughly 23% found just once. This clonotype originated in a boy younger than two who had a stem cell transplant for acute myeloid leukemia, so the T cells may come from the graft donor. This chain links TRBV6-1 with TRBJ1-2; D not resolved. This material consisted of PBMCs, mostly from graft donor cells, taken 360 days after TCRalphabeta/CD19-depleted stem cell transplant. CDR3 nucleotides: TGTGCCAGCAGCTCGGCGAGGAATGGCTACACCTTC. It codes for CASSSARNGYTF.